The entry below describes one TCR beta chain. Sequencing used immunoSEQ multiplex PCR; TCRdb keeps in-frame clones, though not all of them. The repertoire consists of about 54,000 clones, with 85% to 90% occurring once and the leading ten covering 8.5%. These data originate in a study of blood T cell repertoires in COVID-19. Germline lookup yields CDR1 SNHLY and CDR2 FYNNEI. After removal of 7 bases from V and 5 bases from J, the junction contained 13 bases not matched to a gene. This CDR3 is built from 16 residues. This sequence joins TRBV2 and TRBJ2-1; 8 nucleotides agree with TRBD2. The sequence derives from a man aged 55 to 69 with active COVID-19. The sample consisted of peripheral blood. Written as DNA, the CDR3 is TGTGCCAGCAATCTCCACCGCGGGACTAGAAACAATGAGCAGTTCTTC. It specifies CASNLHRGTRNNEQFF.